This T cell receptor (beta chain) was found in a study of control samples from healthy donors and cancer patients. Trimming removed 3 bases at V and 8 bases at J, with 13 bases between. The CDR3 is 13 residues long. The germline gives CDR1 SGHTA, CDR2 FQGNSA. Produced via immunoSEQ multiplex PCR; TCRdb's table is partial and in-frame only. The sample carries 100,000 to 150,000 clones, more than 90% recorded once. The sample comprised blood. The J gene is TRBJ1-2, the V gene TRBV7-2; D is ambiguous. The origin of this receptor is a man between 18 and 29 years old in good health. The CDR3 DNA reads TGTGCCAGCAGCTTGGGCCGTAAAGGGGGCTACACCTTC. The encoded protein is CASSLGRKGGYTF.